Below are 13 T cell receptor beta chains sequenced from a single sample in a study of cytomegalovirus exposure and HLA in healthy donors. PCR involved 60 Vbeta and 13 Jbeta primers. Some clones are missing from TCRdb's copy, which holds only in-frame ones; the method was immunoSEQ multiplex PCR. The sample carries 200,000 to 300,000 clones, 82% recorded once. The sequenced material came from PBMCs. The receptors were gathered from a woman in her 40s in good health and CMV-seropositive.

The genes are TRBV4-1 and TRBJ2-3, with a possible D match to TRBD2 (6 bases). CDR3 length equals 13 residues. Germline-derived CDR1 and CDR2 are MGHRA and YSYEKL. V shed 8 bases and J shed 2 bases, with 11 bases lying between them. The CDR3 reads CASLGSSTDTQYF. Here the CDR3 DNA reads TGCGCCAGCCTCGGGAGCTCCACAGATACGCAGTATTTT.

This rearrangement joins TRBV27 to TRBJ2-7, with D perhaps matching TRBD2 (7 bases). Trimming took 5 bases from V and 1 from J, leaving 15 bases between them. The CDR3 sequence is 15 residues long. Per the germline V gene, CDR1 is MNHEY and CDR2 is SMNVEV (reference sequence). The CDR3 loop reads CASSPVGGPSYEQYF. CDR3 coding DNA: TGTGCCAGCAGTCCCGTCGGGGGGCCATCCTACGAGCAGTACTTC.

This chain links TRBV9 with TRBJ2-1; 13 nucleotides line up with TRBD2. J lost 6 bases, V lost 3 bases, and 3 bases had no gene match. The germline gives CDR1 SGDLS, CDR2 YYNGEE. The CDR3 has 15 residues. CDR3 nucleotides: TGTGCCAGCAGCGCCGGGACTAGCGGGATCAATGAGCAGTTCTTC. It codes for CASSAGTSGINEQFF.

The chain is built from TRBV4-2 and TRBJ2-7; tentatively, D is TRBD2 (6 bases). Trimming took off 1 base at V and 0 bases at J, with 10 bases between the two ends. Germline CDR1 reads LGHNA; CDR2 reads YNFKEQ. The CDR3 runs to 15 residues. For the CDR3, the DNA is TGTGCCAGCAGCCAAGTTGCGGGGAACTCCTACGAGCAGTACTTC. Amino acid sequence: CASSQVAGNSYEQYF.

The chain is built from TRBV5-1 and TRBJ1-4; D ambiguous. V was clipped by 3 bases and J by 1 base, with 10 bases between them. The CDR3 contains 15 residues. Germline V lookup: CDR1 SGHRS, CDR2 YFSETQ. The CDR3 loop reads CASSWSRQTNEKLFF. Written as DNA, the CDR3 is TGCGCCAGCAGCTGGTCCAGGCAAACTAATGAAAAACTGTTTTTT.

The chain recombines TRBV9 with TRBJ2-4, with 10 bases identical to TRBD1. V dropped 0 bases and J dropped 4; count of bases not matched to a gene: 13. Germline CDR1 SGDLS, CDR2 YYNGEE. The CDR3 covers 19 residues. The CDR3 DNA sequence: TGTGCCAGCAGCGTAGAGGCCGGGACAGGGGAATATCGGAAAAACATTCAGTACTTC. It codes for CASSVEAGTGEYRKNIQYF.

The table lists this clone with a few counts. The rearrangement links TRBV25-1 to TRBJ2-7, with TRBD1 identical over 8 bases. Germline CDR1 MGHDK, CDR2 SYGVNS. This CDR3 is 13 amino acids long. V was pared by 4 bases and J by 2 bases, with 1 base of the junction left unmatched. The CDR3 loop reads CASSGTGPYEQYF. The CDR3 bases are TGTGCCAGCAGTGGGACAGGGCCCTACGAGCAGTACTTC.

This chain uses TRBV9 with TRBJ2-5; 9 nucleotides line up with TRBD2. This CDR3 is 15 amino acids long. Germline CDR1 is SGDLS and CDR2 is YYNGEE. V was pared by 5 bases and J by 1 base, with 6 bases of the junction left unmatched. CDR3 bases: TGTGCCAGCAGGGTTGGCGGGAGGGGCCAAGAGACCCAGTACTTC. Its protein is CASRVGGRGQETQYF.

This chain uses TRBV5-1 with TRBJ2-1; D is ambiguous. There are 15 residues in the CDR3. In germline, CDR1 is SGHRS, CDR2 YFSETQ. V was cut by 0 bases and J by 7 bases, with 14 bases left in between. The CDR3: CASSLVLAFSNEQFF. CDR3 nucleotides: TGCGCCAGCAGCTTGGTGTTAGCTTTTTCTAATGAGCAGTTCTTC.

The chain is built from TRBV11-3 and TRBJ2-3; the match to TRBD1 covers 7 bases. From germline, CDR1 is SGHNT and CDR2 YENEEA. This CDR3 comprises 17 residues. Trimming removed 5 bases from V and 3 bases from J; junction bases left unmatched: 14. The CDR3 coding sequence is TGTGCCAGCAGCGATCGACAGGGCTTAACCGGTACAGATACGCAGTATTTT. This codes for CASSDRQGLTGTDTQYF.

This chain uses TRBV5-1 with TRBJ2-5, with 9 bases fitting TRBD2. The CDR3 has 16 residues. Germline CDR1 is SGHRS and CDR2 is YFSETQ. After removal of 4 bases from V and 3 bases from J, the junction contained 10 bases not matched to a gene. CDR3 residues: CASSRISGSGEETQYF. The CDR3 DNA follows: TGCGCCAGCAGCCGAATTAGCGGGAGTGGGGAAGAGACCCAGTACTTC.

V gene TRBV11-2 combines with J gene TRBJ1-1; 11 nucleotides align to TRBD1. Germline CDR1 SGHAT, CDR2 FQNNGV. The CDR3 length is 16 residues. With 5 bases clipped from V and 3 bases from J, the junction kept 8 bases outside the gene matches. The CDR3 DNA reads as TGTGCCAGCAGCCTCGGACAGGGGGCGATGGACACTGAAGCTTTCTTT. Translated: CASSLGQGAMDTEAFF.

V usage is TRBV19 and J usage is TRBJ1-1, with D maybe TRBD1 (5 bases). The ends were cut back, 7 bases at V and 7 bases at J, with 19 bases in the middle. CDR1 is LNHDA, CDR2 SQIVND, per germline (reference sequence). The CDR3 runs 14 residues. The CDR3 is CASIDVGGKYEAFF. As DNA, the CDR3 is TGTGCCAGTATCGACGTGGGGGGGAAATATGAAGCTTTCTTT.